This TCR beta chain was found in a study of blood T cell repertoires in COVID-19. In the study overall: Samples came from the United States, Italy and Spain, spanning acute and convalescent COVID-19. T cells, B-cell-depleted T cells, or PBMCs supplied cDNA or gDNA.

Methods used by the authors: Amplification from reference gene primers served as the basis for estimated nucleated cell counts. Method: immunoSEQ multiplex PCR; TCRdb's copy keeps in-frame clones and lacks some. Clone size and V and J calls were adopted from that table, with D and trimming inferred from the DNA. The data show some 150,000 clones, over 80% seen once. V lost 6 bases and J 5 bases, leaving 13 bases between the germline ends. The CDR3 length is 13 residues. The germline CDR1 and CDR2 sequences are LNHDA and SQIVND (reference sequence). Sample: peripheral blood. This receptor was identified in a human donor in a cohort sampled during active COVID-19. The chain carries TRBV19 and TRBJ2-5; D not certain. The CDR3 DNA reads TGTGCCAGTAGAGAACGGATCAGGGAGACCCAGTACTTC. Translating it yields CASRERIRETQYF.